Listed below are T cell receptor beta chains from one sample, sequenced in a study of blood T cell repertoires in COVID-19. This table comes from immunoSEQ multiplex PCR, and its TCRdb copy is limited to in-frame clones, with some not included. The table records nearly 55,000 clones, 86% of them present only once. The sequenced material came from peripheral blood. These receptors all come from a man between 65 and 80 years old with active COVID-19. Each CDR3 is given with its conserved first and last residue. The order of the fields is clone size, V gene, D gene, J gene, CDR3 protein, CDR3 DNA. D genes are given only for firm matches. A clone size is listed for some rows: how often the clone was seen (once, few, many), or a class if it is expanded.

size: -; V: TRBV6-5; D: -; J: TRBJ1-5; CDR3: CASKRARNQPQHF; DNA: TGTGCCAGCAAGAGGGCCCGCAATCAGCCCCAGCATTTT
size: once; V: TRBV11-2; D: -; J: TRBJ2-5; CDR3: CASSLARRGTQYF; DNA: TGTGCCAGCAGCTTAGCTCGGCGGGGAACCCAGTACTTC
size: once; V: TRBV7-3; D: -; J: TRBJ1-2; CDR3: CASSSQADYGYTF; DNA: TGTGCCAGCAGCTCCCAAGCCGACTATGGCTACACCTTC
size: -; V: TRBV19; D: -; J: TRBJ1-4; CDR3: CASSNAAGYGLFF; DNA: TGTGCCAGTAGCAACGCCGCGGGATACGGACTGTTTTTT
size: once; V: TRBV5-1; D: TRBD1; J: TRBJ1-1; CDR3: CASSETGGRTEAFF; DNA: TGCGCCAGCAGTGAGACAGGGGGCCGTACTGAAGCTTTCTTT
size: -; V: TRBV6-2/TRBV6-3; D: -; J: TRBJ2-3; CDR3: CASSYQVGTGGDTDTQYF; DNA: TGTGCCAGCAGTTACCAGGTGGGGACCGGAGGGGACACAGATACGCAGTATTTT
size: -; V: TRBV13; D: TRBD2; J: TRBJ2-1; CDR3: CASSLRRGTGNEQFF; DNA: TGTGCCAGCAGCTTACGGCGGGGGACGGGCAATGAGCAGTTCTTC
size: -; V: TRBV4-2; D: TRBD2; J: TRBJ2-3; CDR3: CASSQASGGAEGTDTQYF; DNA: TGTGCCAGCAGCCAAGCTAGCGGGGGGGCTGAGGGAACAGATACGCAGTATTTT
size: -; V: TRBV27; D: -; J: TRBJ1-6; CDR3: CASSSGVGSPLHF; DNA: TGTGCCAGCAGTTCGGGAGTTGGGTCACCCCTCCACTTT
size: -; V: TRBV7-3; D: -; J: TRBJ2-1; CDR3: CASSEPPSSHEQFF; DNA: TGTGCCAGCAGCGAACCTCCTAGCAGCCATGAGCAGTTCTTC
size: -; V: TRBV9; D: TRBD2; J: TRBJ2-5; CDR3: CASSAGTSGGQETQYF; DNA: TGTGCCAGCAGCGCGGGGACTAGCGGGGGTCAAGAGACCCAGTACTTC
size: -; V: TRBV3-1/TRBV3-2; D: -; J: TRBJ2-2; CDR3: CASSRQGRVSGTGELFF; DNA: TGTGCCAGCAGCCGGCAGGGAAGGGTTTCGGGCACCGGGGAGCTGTTTTTT
size: -; V: TRBV7-3; D: -; J: TRBJ2-1; CDR3: CASSLIGGNHNEQFF; DNA: TGTGCCAGCAGCTTAATTGGCGGGAATCACAATGAGCAGTTCTTC
size: -; V: TRBV29-1; D: -; J: TRBJ1-2; CDR3: CSVEGPGGYTF; DNA: TGCAGCGTTGAGGGCCCGGGGGGCTACACCTTC
size: -; V: TRBV6-2/TRBV6-3; D: -; J: TRBJ2-1; CDR3: CASSYRLTSYHEQFF; DNA: TGTGCCAGCAGTTACAGGCTAACTAGCTACCATGAGCAGTTCTTC
size: -; V: TRBV7-6; D: -; J: TRBJ1-3; CDR3: CASSLRTDLISGNTIYF; DNA: TGTGCCAGCAGCCTTAGGACAGACTTAATCTCTGGAAACACCATATATTTT
size: -; V: TRBV4-3; D: -; J: TRBJ1-1; CDR3: CASSQEGQNTEAFF; DNA: TGCGCCAGCAGCCAAGAAGGACAGAACACTGAAGCTTTCTTT
size: -; V: TRBV30; D: TRBD1; J: TRBJ1-5; CDR3: CAWSGTGDGQPQHF; DNA: TGTGCCTGGAGCGGGACAGGGGACGGACAGCCCCAGCATTTT
size: -; V: TRBV5-1; D: TRBD2; J: TRBJ2-3; CDR3: CASSWPLAGGSTDTQYF; DNA: TGCGCCAGCAGCTGGCCTCTAGCGGGGGGGAGCACAGATACGCAGTATTTT
size: -; V: TRBV3-1/TRBV3-2; D: TRBD2; J: TRBJ2-3; CDR3: CASRTSGASTDTQYF; DNA: TGTGCCAGCAGGACTAGCGGGGCTAGCACAGATACGCAGTATTTT
size: -; V: TRBV4-2; D: TRBD1; J: TRBJ2-7; CDR3: CASSHLQGPYEQYF; DNA: TGTGCCAGCAGCCATCTACAGGGGCCCTACGAGCAGTACTTC
size: -; V: TRBV6-5; D: -; J: TRBJ1-5; CDR3: CASSYGGGPQHF; DNA: TGTGCCAGCAGTTATGGGGGAGGGCCCCAGCATTTT
size: -; V: TRBV12-5; D: -; J: TRBJ1-2; CDR3: CASGLGGYGYTF; DNA: TGTGCTAGTGGTTTGGGAGGCTATGGCTACACCTTC
size: -; V: TRBV5-1; D: TRBD1; J: TRBJ2-3; CDR3: CANQDRAKDTQYF; DNA: TGCGCCAACCAGGACAGGGCTAAAGATACGCAGTATTTT
size: -; V: TRBV4-3; D: TRBD1; J: TRBJ1-2; CDR3: CASSQGDRPYGYTF; DNA: TGCGCCAGCAGCCAAGGGGACAGACCCTATGGCTACACCTTC
size: -; V: TRBV7-2; D: TRBD2; J: TRBJ2-3; CDR3: CASSTQPGLVLDTQYF; DNA: TGTGCCAGCAGCACCCAACCGGGACTAGTACTAGATACGCAGTATTTT
size: few; V: TRBV6-4; D: -; J: TRBJ2-3; CDR3: CASSGGTSTDTQYF; DNA: TGTGCCAGCAGTGGAGGAACTAGCACAGATACGCAGTATTTT
size: -; V: TRBV30; D: -; J: TRBJ1-2; CDR3: CAWRDGLNYGYTF; DNA: TGTGCCTGGAGGGACGGACTTAACTATGGCTACACCTTC
size: few; V: TRBV5-1; D: -; J: TRBJ2-2; CDR3: CASSLGGGSGELFF; DNA: TGCGCCAGCAGCTTAGGCGGTGGGAGCGGGGAGCTGTTTTTT
size: -; V: TRBV6-5; D: -; J: TRBJ1-1; CDR3: CASSYSGGEAFF; DNA: TGTGCCAGCAGTTACTCTGGGGGGGAAGCTTTCTTT
size: -; V: TRBV19; D: -; J: TRBJ1-5; CDR3: CASSIQRNSNQPQHF; DNA: TGTGCCAGTAGCATCCAGCGGAACAGCAATCAGCCCCAGCATTTT
size: -; V: TRBV7-8; D: TRBD1; J: TRBJ1-1; CDR3: CASNPTGGNTEAFF; DNA: TGTGCCAGCAACCCGACAGGGGGGAACACTGAAGCTTTCTTT
size: few; V: TRBV6-5; D: TRBD2; J: TRBJ2-5; CDR3: CASSYSGTSGGETQYF; DNA: TGTGCCAGCAGTTACTCCGGGACTAGCGGTGGAGAGACCCAGTACTTC
size: once; V: TRBV5-6; D: -; J: TRBJ2-2; CDR3: CASSPSGIPNTGELFF; DNA: TGTGCCAGCAGCCCGTCAGGTATCCCTAACACCGGGGAGCTGTTTTTT
size: few; V: TRBV7-9; D: -; J: TRBJ2-3; CDR3: CASSLRLNWRDTQYF; DNA: TGTGCCAGCAGCTTACGGCTAAATTGGAGGGATACGCAGTATTTT
size: few; V: TRBV14; D: -; J: TRBJ1-4; CDR3: CASSQGRQGLGEKLFF; DNA: TGTGCCAGCAGCCAAGGGCGGCAGGGACTCGGCGAAAAACTGTTTTTT
size: -; V: TRBV7-9; D: TRBD1; J: TRBJ1-3; CDR3: CASSLGKGDRGLSGNTIYF; DNA: TGTGCCAGCAGCTTAGGGAAAGGGGACAGGGGGCTGTCTGGAAACACCATATATTTT
size: -; V: TRBV6-2/TRBV6-3; D: -; J: TRBJ2-7; CDR3: CASSLQGWVSLDEQYF; DNA: TGTGCCAGCAGCCTACAGGGATGGGTCTCTCTCGACGAGCAGTACTTC
size: -; V: TRBV19; D: TRBD1; J: TRBJ1-1; CDR3: CASSRTGVWGTEAFF; DNA: TGTGCCAGTAGTAGAACAGGGGTCTGGGGCACTGAAGCTTTCTTT
size: -; V: TRBV10-3; D: -; J: TRBJ1-1; CDR3: CAISDQGTNTEAFF; DNA: TGTGCCATCAGTGACCAGGGGACGAACACTGAAGCTTTCTTT
size: once; V: TRBV7-9; D: -; J: TRBJ1-1; CDR3: CASSFDTNTEAFF; DNA: TGTGCCAGCAGCTTTGACACGAACACTGAAGCTTTCTTT
size: -; V: TRBV13; D: -; J: TRBJ2-7; CDR3: CASSPDRGTERDHEQYF; DNA: TGTGCCAGCAGCCCCGACAGGGGAACGGAGCGGGACCACGAGCAGTACTTC
size: -; V: TRBV7-9; D: TRBD1; J: TRBJ1-1; CDR3: CASSLNRGQSTEAFF; DNA: TGTGCCAGCAGCCTAAACAGGGGGCAAAGCACTGAAGCTTTCTTT
size: once; V: TRBV7-9; D: TRBD1; J: TRBJ1-6; CDR3: CASISSGTGPSPLHF; DNA: TGTGCCAGCATAAGTTCCGGGACAGGCCCTTCACCCCTCCACTTT
size: -; V: TRBV3-1/TRBV3-2; D: TRBD2; J: TRBJ2-1; CDR3: CASSPSSGGYNEQFF; DNA: TGTGCCAGCAGCCCCTCTAGCGGGGGATACAATGAGCAGTTCTTC
size: few; V: TRBV29-1; D: TRBD1; J: TRBJ1-2; CDR3: CSVDRRGGDGYTF; DNA: TGCAGCGTTGACCGCCGAGGGGGCGATGGCTACACCTTC
size: -; V: TRBV24-1; D: TRBD1; J: TRBJ1-5; CDR3: CATSDVGTGNQPQHF; DNA: TGTGCCACCAGTGATGTGGGGACAGGGAATCAGCCCCAGCATTTT
size: -; V: TRBV19; D: -; J: TRBJ1-1; CDR3: CASSRAGSSEAFF; DNA: TGTGCCAGTAGTAGGGCAGGCTCGTCTGAAGCTTTCTTT
size: once; V: TRBV6-1; D: -; J: TRBJ1-5; CDR3: CASSEAGGAGAQPQHF; DNA: TGTGCCAGCAGTGAAGCGGGAGGGGCAGGGGCTCAGCCCCAGCATTTT
size: -; V: TRBV5-4; D: -; J: TRBJ1-1; CDR3: CASSSRGKDTEAFF; DNA: TGTGCCAGCAGTAGCAGGGGAAAGGACACTGAAGCTTTCTTT
size: -; V: TRBV11-3; D: -; J: TRBJ2-3; CDR3: CASSLTLAGYTDTQYF; DNA: TGTGCCAGCAGCTTAACGCTCGCGGGTTACACAGATACGCAGTATTTT
size: -; V: TRBV15; D: -; J: TRBJ1-6; CDR3: CATSRDKNSPLHF; DNA: TGTGCCACCAGCAGAGATAAAAATTCACCCCTCCACTTT
size: -; V: TRBV24-1; D: TRBD1; J: TRBJ1-5; CDR3: CATSDRRTGSNQPQHF; DNA: TGTGCCACCAGTGACCGGAGGACAGGGTCCAATCAGCCCCAGCATTTT
size: few; V: TRBV5-1; D: -; J: TRBJ2-7; CDR3: CASSLGAREQYF; DNA: TGCGCCAGCAGTCTGGGGGCTCGAGAGCAGTACTTC
size: -; V: TRBV2; D: -; J: TRBJ2-3; CDR3: CASKGGLGTDTQYF; DNA: TGTGCCAGCAAGGGCGGACTGGGCACAGATACGCAGTATTTT
size: -; V: TRBV6-2/TRBV6-3; D: -; J: TRBJ1-6; CDR3: CASSLAGNSPLHF; DNA: TGTGCCAGCAGTTTAGCCGGTAATTCACCCCTCCACTTT